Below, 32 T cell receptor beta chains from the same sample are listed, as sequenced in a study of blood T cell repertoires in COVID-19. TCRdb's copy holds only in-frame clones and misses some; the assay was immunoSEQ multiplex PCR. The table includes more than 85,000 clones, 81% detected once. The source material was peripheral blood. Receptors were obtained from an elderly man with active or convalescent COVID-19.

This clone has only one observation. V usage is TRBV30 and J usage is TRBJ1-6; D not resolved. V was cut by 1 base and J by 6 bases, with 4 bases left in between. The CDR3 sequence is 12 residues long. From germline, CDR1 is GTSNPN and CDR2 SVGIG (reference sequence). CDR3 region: CAWSASNSPLHF. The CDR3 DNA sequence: TGTGCCTGGAGTGCCTCTAATTCACCCCTCCACTTT.

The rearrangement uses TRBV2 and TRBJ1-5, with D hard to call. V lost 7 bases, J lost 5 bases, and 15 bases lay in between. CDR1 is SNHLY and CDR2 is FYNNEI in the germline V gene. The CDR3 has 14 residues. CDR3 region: CASTGMFLDQPQHF. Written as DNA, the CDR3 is TGTGCCAGCACCGGGATGTTCCTCGATCAGCCCCAGCATTTT.

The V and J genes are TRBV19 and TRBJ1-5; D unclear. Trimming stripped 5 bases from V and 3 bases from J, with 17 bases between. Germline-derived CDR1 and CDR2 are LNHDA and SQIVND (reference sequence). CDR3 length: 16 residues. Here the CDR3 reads CASSSRERTINQPQHF. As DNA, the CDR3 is TGTGCCAGTAGTTCCCGGGAACGGACGATCAATCAGCCCCAGCATTTT.

The CDR3: CASSLAGTSGTGELFF. The DNA for the CDR3 is TGTGCCAGCAGCTTAGCCGGGACTAGCGGTACCGGGGAGCTGTTTTTT. The V call is TRBV7-8, the J call TRBJ2-2; 11 bases agree with TRBD2. Germline V CDR1 and CDR2: SGHVS, FQNEAQ. V gave up 0 bases and J gave up 5 bases; unmatched junction bases: 2. This CDR3 has 16 residues.

The CDR3 protein is CASSSTGAWGTGELFF. The CDR3 DNA follows: TGTGCCAGCAGTTCGACAGGGGCCTGGGGCACCGGGGAGCTGTTTTTT. The chain is built from TRBV2 and TRBJ2-2; 8 bases are shared with TRBD1. Germline assignment: CDR1 SNHLY and CDR2 FYNNEI. The CDR3 loop spans 16 amino acids. Losses at the gene ends were 5 bases for V and 4 bases for J; bases not matched to a gene: 9.

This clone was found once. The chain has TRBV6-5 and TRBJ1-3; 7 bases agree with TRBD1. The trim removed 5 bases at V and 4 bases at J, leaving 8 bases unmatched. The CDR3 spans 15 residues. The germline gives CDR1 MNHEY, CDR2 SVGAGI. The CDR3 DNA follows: TGTGCCAGCAGTCCCGGAGGGACAGCCGGAAACACCATATATTTT. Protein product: CASSPGGTAGNTIYF.

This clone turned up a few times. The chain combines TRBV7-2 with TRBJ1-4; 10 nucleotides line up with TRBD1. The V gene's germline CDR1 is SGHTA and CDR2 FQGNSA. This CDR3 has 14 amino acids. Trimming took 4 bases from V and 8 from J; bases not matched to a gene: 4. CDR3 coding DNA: TGTGCCAGCAGCTGGGGGACAGGGGCCGAAAAACTGTTTTTT. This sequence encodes CASSWGTGAEKLFF. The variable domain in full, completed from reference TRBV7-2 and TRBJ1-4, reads GAGVSQSPSNKVTEKGKDVELRCDPISGHTALYWYRQSLGQGLEFLIYFQGNSAPDKSGLPSDRFSAERTGGSVSTLTIQRTQQEDSAVYLCASSWGTGAEKLFFGSGTQLSVL.

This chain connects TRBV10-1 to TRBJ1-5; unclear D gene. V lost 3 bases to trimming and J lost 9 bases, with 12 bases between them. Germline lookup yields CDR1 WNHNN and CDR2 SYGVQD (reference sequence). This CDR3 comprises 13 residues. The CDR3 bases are TGCGCCAGCAGTGAAGCGGGAACCGGGCCCCAGCATTTT. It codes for CASSEAGTGPQHF.

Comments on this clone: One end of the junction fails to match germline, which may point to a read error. CDR3 nucleotides: TGTGCCAGCAGCCAAGTGGACGCGGGGGGGCGTGATTTT. Amino acid sequence: CASSQVDAGGRDF. The rearrangement joins TRBV3-1 (or the pseudogene TRBV3-2) to TRBJ2-3; 9 bases are a match to TRBD2. Germline V lookup: CDR1 LGHDT, CDR2 YNNKEL (reference sequence). The CDR3 totals 13 residues.

The CDR3 coding sequence is TGTGCCTGGAGTCGCGGCGATGGACAAACCCTATTGAACACTGAAGCTTTCTTT. Translation gives CAWSRGDGQTLLNTEAFF. V and J are TRBV30 and TRBJ1-1, with a weak D call TRBD1 (5 bases). From germline, CDR1 is GTSNPN and CDR2 SVGIG (reference sequence). This CDR3 has 18 residues. V was shortened by 2 bases and J by 0 bases, with 22 bases between the two germline ends.

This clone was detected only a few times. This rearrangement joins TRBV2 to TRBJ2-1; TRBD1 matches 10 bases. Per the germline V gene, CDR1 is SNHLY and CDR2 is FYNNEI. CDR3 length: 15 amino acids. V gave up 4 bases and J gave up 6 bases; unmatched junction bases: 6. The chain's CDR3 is CASSAWGTGVNEQFF. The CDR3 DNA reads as TGTGCCAGCAGTGCTTGGGGGACAGGGGTCAATGAGCAGTTCTTC.

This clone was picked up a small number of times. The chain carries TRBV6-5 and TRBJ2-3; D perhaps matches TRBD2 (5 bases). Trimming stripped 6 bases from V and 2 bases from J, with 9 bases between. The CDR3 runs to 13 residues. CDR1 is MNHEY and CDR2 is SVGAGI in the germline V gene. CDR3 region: CASRGRVTDTQYF. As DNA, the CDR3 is TGTGCCAGCAGAGGGCGGGTCACAGATACGCAGTATTTT.

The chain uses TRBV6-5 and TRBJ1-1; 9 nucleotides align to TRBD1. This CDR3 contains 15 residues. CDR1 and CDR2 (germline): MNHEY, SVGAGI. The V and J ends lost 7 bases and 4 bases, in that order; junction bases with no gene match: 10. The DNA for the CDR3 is TGTGCCAGCACAAGGGATGGGGGACAGGGCACTGAAGCTTTCTTT. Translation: CASTRDGGQGTEAFF.

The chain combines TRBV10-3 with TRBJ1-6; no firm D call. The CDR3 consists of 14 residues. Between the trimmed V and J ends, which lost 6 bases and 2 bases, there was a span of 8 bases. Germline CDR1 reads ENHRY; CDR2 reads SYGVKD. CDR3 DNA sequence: TGTGCCATCAGCTTTACAACCTATAATTCACCCCTCCACTTT. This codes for CAISFTTYNSPLHF.

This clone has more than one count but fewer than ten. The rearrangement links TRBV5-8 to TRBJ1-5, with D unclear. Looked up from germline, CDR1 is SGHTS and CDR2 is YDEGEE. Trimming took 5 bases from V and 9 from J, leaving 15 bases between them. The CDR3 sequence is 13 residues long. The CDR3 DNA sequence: TGTGCCAGCAGTCCCGATTTTGCGGGGCCCCAGCATTTT. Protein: CASSPDFAGPQHF.

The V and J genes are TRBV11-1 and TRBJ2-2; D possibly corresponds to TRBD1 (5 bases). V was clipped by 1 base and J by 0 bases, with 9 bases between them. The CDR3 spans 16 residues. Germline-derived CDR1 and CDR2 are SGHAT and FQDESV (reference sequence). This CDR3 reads CASSLDVGANTGELFF. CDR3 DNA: TGTGCCAGCAGCTTAGACGTAGGGGCGAACACCGGGGAGCTGTTTTTT.

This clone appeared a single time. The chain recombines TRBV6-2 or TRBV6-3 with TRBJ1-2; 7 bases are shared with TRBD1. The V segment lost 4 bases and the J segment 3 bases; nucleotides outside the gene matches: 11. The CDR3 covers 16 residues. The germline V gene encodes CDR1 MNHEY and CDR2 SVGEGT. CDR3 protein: CASSSIRTGGDYGYTF. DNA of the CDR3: TGTGCCAGCAGTTCGATAAGGACAGGTGGAGACTATGGCTACACCTTC.

In nucleotides, the CDR3 is TGCGCCAGCAGCCAATGGACTAGCGGGGCAAAAAGGGAGACCCAGTACTTC. Its protein product is CASSQWTSGAKRETQYF. This chain links TRBV4-1 with TRBJ2-5; 12 nucleotides align to TRBD2. V gave up 2 bases and J gave up 5 bases; unmatched junction bases: 9. The CDR3 is made up of 17 amino acids. Germline CDR1 reads MGHRA; CDR2 reads YSYEKL.

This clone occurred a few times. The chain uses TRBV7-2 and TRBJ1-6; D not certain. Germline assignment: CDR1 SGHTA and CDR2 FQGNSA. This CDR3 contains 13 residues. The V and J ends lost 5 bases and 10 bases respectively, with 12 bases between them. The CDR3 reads CASSTTLHSPLHF. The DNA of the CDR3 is TGTGCCAGCAGCACCACACTACACTCACCCCTCCACTTT. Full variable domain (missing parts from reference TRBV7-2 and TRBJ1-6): GAGVSQSPSNKVTEKGKDVELRCDPISGHTALYWYRQSLGQGLEFLIYFQGNSAPDKSGLPSDRFSAERTGGSVSTLTIQRTQQEDSAVYLCASSTTLHSPLHFGNGTRLTVT.

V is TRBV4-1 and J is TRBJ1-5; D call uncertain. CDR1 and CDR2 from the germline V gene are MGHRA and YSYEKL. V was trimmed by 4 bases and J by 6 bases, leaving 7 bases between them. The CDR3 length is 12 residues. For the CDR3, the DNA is TGCGCCAGCAGCCCTCCGGGTCAGCCCCAGCATTTT. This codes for CASSPPGQPQHF.

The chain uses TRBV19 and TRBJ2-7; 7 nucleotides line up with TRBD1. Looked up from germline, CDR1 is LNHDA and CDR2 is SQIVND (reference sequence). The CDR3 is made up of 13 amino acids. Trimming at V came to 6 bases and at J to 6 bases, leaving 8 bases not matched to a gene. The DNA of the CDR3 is TGTGCCAGTAGCGGTTTACAGGGGAGCGAGCAGTACTTC. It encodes CASSGLQGSEQYF.

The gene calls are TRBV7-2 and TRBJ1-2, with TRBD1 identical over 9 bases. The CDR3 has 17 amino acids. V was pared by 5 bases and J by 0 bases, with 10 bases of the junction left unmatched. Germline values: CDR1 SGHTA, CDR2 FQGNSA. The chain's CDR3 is CASSPGQGRGSNYGYTF. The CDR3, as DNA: TGTGCCAGCAGCCCAGGACAGGGGAGGGGTTCTAACTATGGCTACACCTTC.

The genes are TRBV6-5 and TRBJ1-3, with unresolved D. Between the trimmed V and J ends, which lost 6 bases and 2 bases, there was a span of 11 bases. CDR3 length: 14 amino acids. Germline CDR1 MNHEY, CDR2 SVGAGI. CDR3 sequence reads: CASSPVSPGNTIYF. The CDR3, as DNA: TGTGCCAGCAGCCCCGTTAGTCCTGGAAACACCATATATTTT.

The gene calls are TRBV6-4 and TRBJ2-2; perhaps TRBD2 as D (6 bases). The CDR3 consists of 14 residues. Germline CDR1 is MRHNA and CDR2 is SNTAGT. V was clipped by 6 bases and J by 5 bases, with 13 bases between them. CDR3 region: CASRALAGTGELFF. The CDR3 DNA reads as TGTGCCAGCAGAGCCCTCGCGGGGACCGGGGAGCTGTTTTTT.

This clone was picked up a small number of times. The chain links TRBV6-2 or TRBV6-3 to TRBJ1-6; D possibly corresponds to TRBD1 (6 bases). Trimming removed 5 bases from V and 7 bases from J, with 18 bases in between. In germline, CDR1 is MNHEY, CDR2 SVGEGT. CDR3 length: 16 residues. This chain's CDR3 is CASSGRDTSTNSPLHF. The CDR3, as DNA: TGTGCCAGCAGTGGCCGGGACACCTCCACCAATTCACCCCTCCACTTT.

This CDR3 is CASSSGGVETQYF. As DNA, the CDR3 is TGTGCCAGCAGCTCAGGGGGCGTGGAGACCCAGTACTTC. J is TRBJ2-5 and V is TRBV11-2, with TRBD1 matching over 8 bases. The V gene end was trimmed by 4 bases and the J gene end by 5 bases; junction bases not matched to a gene: 3. Germline V gene sequence: CDR1 SGHAT, CDR2 FQNNGV. This CDR3 region has 13 residues.

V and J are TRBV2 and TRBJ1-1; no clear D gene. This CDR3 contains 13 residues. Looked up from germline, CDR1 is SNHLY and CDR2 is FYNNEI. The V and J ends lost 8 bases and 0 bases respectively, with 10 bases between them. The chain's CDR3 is CASRVLLNTEAFF. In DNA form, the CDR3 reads TGTGCCAGCCGGGTACTTTTGAACACTGAAGCTTTCTTT.

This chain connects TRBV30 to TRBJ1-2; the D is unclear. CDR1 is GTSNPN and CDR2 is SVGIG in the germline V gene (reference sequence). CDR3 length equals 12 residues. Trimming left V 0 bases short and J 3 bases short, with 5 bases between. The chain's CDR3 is CAWSVRDYGYTF. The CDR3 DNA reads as TGTGCCTGGAGTGTGAGGGACTATGGCTACACCTTC.

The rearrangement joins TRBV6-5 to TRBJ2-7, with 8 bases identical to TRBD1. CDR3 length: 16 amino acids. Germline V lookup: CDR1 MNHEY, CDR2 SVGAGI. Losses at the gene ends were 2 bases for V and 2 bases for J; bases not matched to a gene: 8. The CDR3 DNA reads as TGTGCCAGCAGTTACGAGACAGGGGAATCGACCTACGAGCAGTACTTC. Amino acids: CASSYETGESTYEQYF.

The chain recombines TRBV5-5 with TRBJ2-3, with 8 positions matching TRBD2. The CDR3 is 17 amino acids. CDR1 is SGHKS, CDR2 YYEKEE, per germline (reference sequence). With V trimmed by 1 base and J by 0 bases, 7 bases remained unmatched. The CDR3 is CASSLTPGGGSTDTQYF. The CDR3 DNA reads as TGTGCCAGCAGCTTGACGCCCGGGGGGGGTAGCACAGATACGCAGTATTTT.

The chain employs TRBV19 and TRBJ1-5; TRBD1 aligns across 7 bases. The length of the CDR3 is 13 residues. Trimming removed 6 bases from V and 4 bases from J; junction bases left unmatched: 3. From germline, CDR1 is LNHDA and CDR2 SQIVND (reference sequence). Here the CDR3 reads CASRLQGNQPQHF. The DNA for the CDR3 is TGTGCCAGTAGGCTACAGGGGAATCAGCCCCAGCATTTT.

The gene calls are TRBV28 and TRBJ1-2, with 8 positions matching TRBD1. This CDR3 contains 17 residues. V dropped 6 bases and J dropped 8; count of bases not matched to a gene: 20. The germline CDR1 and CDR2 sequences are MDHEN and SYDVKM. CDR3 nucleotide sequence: TGTGCCAGCAGGGCGGCGGGCCAGGGGGCTTTTTCGGGAGGCTACACCTTC. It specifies CASRAAGQGAFSGGYTF.